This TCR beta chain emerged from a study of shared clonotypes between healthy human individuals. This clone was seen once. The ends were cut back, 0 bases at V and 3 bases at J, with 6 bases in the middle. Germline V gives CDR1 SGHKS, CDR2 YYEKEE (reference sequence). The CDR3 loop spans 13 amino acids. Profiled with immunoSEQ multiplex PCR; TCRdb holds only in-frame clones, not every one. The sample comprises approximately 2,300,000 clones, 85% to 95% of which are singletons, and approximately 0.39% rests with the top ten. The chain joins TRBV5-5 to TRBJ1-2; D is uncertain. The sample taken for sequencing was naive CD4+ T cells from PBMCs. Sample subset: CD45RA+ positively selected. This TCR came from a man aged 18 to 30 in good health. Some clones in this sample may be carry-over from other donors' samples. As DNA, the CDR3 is TGTGCCAGCAGCTTGGGGGCAGACTATGGCTACACCTTC. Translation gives CASSLGADYGYTF.